The source of this T cell receptor beta chain is a study of blood T cell repertoires in COVID-19 (TCRdb year 2020). About the investigation overall: The collaborator samples originated in the United States, Italy and Spain and spanned the acute and convalescent phases of COVID-19. The dataset comprised deeply sampled blood TCRbeta repertoires from subjects exposed to, actively infected with, or recovered from COVID-19. The prospective study material was composed of cDNA or gDNA derived from T cells, B-cell-depleted T cells, or PBMCs. The samples were drawn from the first 160 participants of the ongoing ImmuneRACE study and from 950 to 1,500 subjects provided by 6 global collaborators. Sample metadata almost always included a de-identified subject ID, COVID-19 status, age in years and sex. The repertoires were made available in a free public database intended to serve as a resource for research on the immune response to SARS-CoV-2. HLA class I and class II types, where available, came from metadata supplied by the sample provider rather than from assay-based typing. Paper-wide results and their limitations: How much clinical and demographic metadata was included differed by source and by participant, and the metadata was provided uncurated.

In the prospective study, participants were about 18 to 95 years old, resided in approximately 25 geographic areas of the United States, and were enrolled through a virtual design. In the prospective study, participants were assigned to cohorts based on the clinical history participants reported in a screening survey and a study questionnaire. For ImmuneRACE Cohort 3, a participant was defined as recovered based on two consecutive negative NP/OP PCR tests, clearance by a healthcare professional, or resolution of symptoms. In the prospective study, whole blood, serum and a nasopharyngeal or oropharyngeal swab were collected from each participant by mobile phlebotomists. Additional blood draws and questionnaires over an approximately two-month period could optionally be provided by prospective study participants. Prospective study blood samples were shipped either frozen or at room temperature before DNA extraction.

Details on this clone: Its cognate antigen has yet to be identified. Qualities for individual bases were not recorded, and no much larger clone is one base off.

The immunoSEQ Assay, a bias-controlled multiplex PCR, was used to amplify TCRbeta CDR3 regions from genomic DNA. From the authors' description of their analysis: Within the assay, amplification of reference gene primers was used to estimate how many nucleated cells each sample contained. Sequence reads were collapsed and filtered to measure the absolute abundance of every unique TCRbeta CDR3 rearrangement. For each sample, productive Simpson clonality was calculated as the square root of Simpson's diversity index over productive rearrangements. Not all clones reach the TCRdb copy of this immuneACCESS table, which keeps in-frame sequences only. Checked studies attribute under half of the gap to unresolved V genes and leave the rest unexplained. Clonal size and the V and J genes are those of that table, whereas D and trimming came from the DNA. This sample lists 200,000 to 250,000 clones; 85% to 90% were detected once. The top ten clonotypes cover 1.5% to 2% of the sample.

Source material: PBMCs or T cells enriched from blood (not recorded which). The receptor's source is a woman between 45 and 65 years old who had recovered from COVID-19.

The DNA sequence is TGTGCCTGGTTCAAAAGGACAGGGAAGAACTATGGCTACACCTTC. Its translation reads: CAWFKRTGKNYGYTF. The chain is encoded by TRBV30 joined to TRBJ1-2; 8 bases in between match TRBD1. Its CDR3 holds 15 amino acids, cysteine through phenylalanine. Only the CDR3 portion is preserved as DNA: 45 bases, with reading frame beginning at the first base. From the germline V gene (reference sequence), CDR1 is GTSNPN and CDR2 is SVGIG. Trimming removed 5 bases from V and 2 bases from J; the gene matches leave 10 bases unexplained. The CDR3, completed at both ends by the reference TRBV30 and TRBJ1-2 genes, gives the full variable domain SQTIHQWPATLVQPVGSPLSLECTVEGTSNPNLYWYRQAAGRGLQLLFYSVGIGQISSEVPQNLSASRPQDRQFILSSKKLLLSDSGFYLCAWFKRTGKNYGYTFGSGTRLTVV.